The subject of this entry is one TCR beta chain. The antigen remains unidentified. The sample belongs to a study of T cell responses to AZD1222 COVID-19 vaccine. Overall study results and limits: No day 14 peak samples; only post-peak repertoires were characterized. The reported proportion of spike-specific TCRs targeting unmutated variant regions was nearly half. Spike-specific TCR breadth and depth both grew after two AZD1222 doses.

Generated by immunoSEQ multiplex PCR, the TCRdb table keeps only in-frame clones and is missing some. The repertoire holds roughly 100,000 clones, with over 90% as singletons. The TCR sequence derives from an adult in good health. The sequencing here drew on peripheral blood, taken on day 0 of AZD1222 vaccination.

CDR3 amino acids: CASSFSGANVLTF. Here the CDR3 DNA reads TGTGCCAGCAGTTTTTCTGGGGCCAACGTCCTGACTTTC. This sequence joins TRBV12-3 or TRBV12-4 and TRBJ2-6, with D hard to call. Between the trimmed V and J ends, which lost 3 bases and 1 base, there was a span of 1 base. The CDR3 has 13 residues.